These 28 T cell receptor beta chains originate from one sample sequenced in a study of identical twins. TCRdb processed the 5' RACE reads anew with MiXCR; each CDR3 protein has one entry. The table includes nearly 250,000 distinct CDR3 sequences, about 7% detected once. In addition, the sample was reused for a study of yellow fever vaccine responses in identical twins.

The specimen was memory (CD45RO+) T cells sorted from blood. The source of these receptors is a woman aged 18-30 years in good health.

This clonotype was counted many times. This chain joins TRBV12-3 or TRBV12-4 and TRBJ1-1, with D possibly matching TRBD1 (6 bases). This CDR3 spans 13 amino acids. Trimming removed 5 bases from V and 1 base from J, with 8 bases in between. In DNA, the CDR3 is TGTGCCAGCAGTGGGGGCGGGAACACTGAAGCTTTCTTT. The encoded protein is CASSGGGNTEAFF.

There are many counts of this clonotype. This sequence joins TRBV29-1 and TRBJ1-5, with TRBD1 matching 9 bases. The J segment lost 5 bases and the V segment lost 5 bases, leaving 7 bases of the junction unmatched. The CDR3 spans 14 residues. The germline V gene encodes CDR1 SQVTM and CDR2 ANQGSEA. For the CDR3, the DNA is TGCAGCGTTTCTGGACAGGGGTTATATCAGCCCCAGCATTTT. Translating gives CSVSGQGLYQPQHF.

In its sample, this clonotype was seen a few times. This rearrangement joins TRBV5-5 to TRBJ2-5, with D unresolved. Germline CDR1 reads SGHKS; CDR2 reads YYEKEE (reference sequence). Trimming cost V 0 bases and J 5 bases, with 14 bases left between them. This CDR3 has 15 amino acids. The CDR3 region has the DNA TGTGCCAGCAGCTTGGGGTTACCGGGTTCGGAGACCCAGTACTTC. It codes for CASSLGLPGSETQYF.

This clonotype was counted a few times. The CDR3 nucleotides read TGCGCCAGCAGCCAATCGGTACAGGGGAATTGGGAGACCCAGTACTTC. Protein product: CASSQSVQGNWETQYF. V and J are TRBV4-1 and TRBJ2-5; 7 nucleotides align to TRBD1. This CDR3 contains 16 residues. Germline V gene data show CDR1 as MGHRA and CDR2 as YSYEKL. Trimming at V came to 2 bases and at J to 5 bases, leaving 11 bases not matched to a gene.

This clonotype was counted between two and nine times. This chain links TRBV11-2 with TRBJ2-2, with 8 positions matching TRBD2. The CDR3 has 18 amino acids. The ends lost 1 base at V and 0 bases at J; junction bases unmatched: 7. The germline V gene encodes CDR1 SGHAT and CDR2 FQNNGV. This CDR3 is CASSLVGGGLSNTGELFF. CDR3 DNA sequence: TGTGCCAGCAGCTTAGTCGGGGGGGGCTTATCGAACACCGGGGAGCTGTTTTTT.

The chain is built from TRBV18 and TRBJ2-7; maybe TRBD2 (6 bases). CDR1 and CDR2 from the germline V gene are KGHSH and LQKENI. This CDR3 has 16 residues. V shed 4 bases and J shed 4 bases, with 20 bases lying between them. The CDR3 nucleotides are TGTGCCAGCTCACAAACGAGGATCATTGGGGGGTACGAGCAGTACTTC. It is translated as CASSQTRIIGGYEQYF.

This clonotype was counted between two and nine times. The CDR3 nucleotides read TGTGCCAGCAGTTCGACCGGGACTGGAGCGTCGGGTACGCAGTATTTT. This encodes CASSSTGTGASGTQYF. This chain joins TRBV12-3 or TRBV12-4 and TRBJ2-3; D might be TRBD2 (6 bases). Trimming left V 4 bases short and J 8 bases short, with 22 bases between. The CDR3 totals 16 residues.

This clonotype was found a few times. This sequence joins TRBV7-9 and TRBJ2-1, with D perhaps matching TRBD2 (5 bases). V gave up 1 base and J gave up 4 bases, with 14 bases separating them. The CDR3 is made up of 16 amino acids. Germline V CDR1 and CDR2: SEHNR, FQNEAQ (reference sequence). Here the CDR3 DNA reads TGTGCCAGCAGCTTAGGGGGAGCCGGGCCTTACAATGAGCAGTTCTTC. Encoded protein: CASSLGGAGPYNEQFF.

The sample holds many counts of this clonotype. The V and J genes are TRBV5-6 and TRBJ2-3; 9 nucleotides align to TRBD2. The trim removed 4 bases at V and 9 bases at J, leaving 15 bases unmatched. The CDR3 covers 16 residues. Germline CDR1 is SGHDT and CDR2 is YYEEEE. The CDR3 sequence: CASSPPGNSGSFTQYF. The CDR3 region has the DNA TGTGCCAGCAGCCCCCCAGGGAATAGCGGGAGTTTCACGCAGTATTTT.

A remark on this clonotype: The germline gene is not matched at one end of the junction; a read error may be the cause. The gene calls are TRBV7-9 and TRBJ2-1; D may be TRBD1 (6 bases). The germline V gene has CDR1 SEHNR and CDR2 FQNEAQ (reference sequence). This CDR3 has 13 residues. The CDR3 sequence: CASSLYRASEQCF. The CDR3 region has the DNA TGTGCCAGCAGCTTATACAGGGCTTCCGAGCAGTGCTTC.

This clonotype occurred many times. V usage is TRBV21-1 and J usage is TRBJ1-1; TRBD1 reflects the table's D call only, with no check against the DNA. TRBV21-1 is recorded as a pseudogene. There are 14 residues in the CDR3. CDR3 protein: CASPLGGENTEAFF. Written as DNA, the CDR3 is TGTGCCAGCCCCCTGGGGGGAGAGAACACTGAAGCTTTCTTT.

Many counts were recorded for this clonotype. V is TRBV5-5 and J is TRBJ2-1; 10 bases match TRBD2. Germline V CDR1 and CDR2: SGHKS, YYEKEE (reference sequence). This CDR3 is built from 15 residues. V shed 2 bases, J shed 6 bases, and the junction held 5 bases outside the gene matches. The CDR3 sequence: CASSLAGGGGNEQFF. The CDR3 DNA reads as TGTGCCAGCAGCTTAGCGGGAGGGGGTGGCAATGAGCAGTTCTTC.

This clonotype has more than one count but fewer than ten. The rearrangement joins TRBV6-5 to TRBJ1-3; D is ambiguous. Germline V lookup: CDR1 MNHEY, CDR2 SVGAGI. This CDR3 has 16 residues. Trimming took 4 bases from V and 0 from J, leaving 13 bases between them. CDR3 sequence (DNA): TGTGCCAGCAGTTTCGGCCGATCGAGCTCTGGAAACACCATATATTTT. This codes for CASSFGRSSSGNTIYF.

Ten or more counts support this clonotype. This sequence joins TRBV24-1 and TRBJ2-2; TRBD2 aligns across 10 bases. V lost 4 bases, J lost 2 bases, and 3 bases stayed unmatched. The CDR3 consists of 16 residues. Germline V gene data show CDR1 as KGHDR and CDR2 as SFDVKD. In DNA, the CDR3 is TGTGCCACCAGTGACTGGACTAGCGGAAACACCGGGGAGCTGTTTTTT. It yields the protein CATSDWTSGNTGELFF.

There are a few counts of this clonotype. The chain is built from TRBV20-1 and TRBJ1-1; D not certain. Between the trimmed V and J ends, which lost 4 bases and 7 bases, there was a span of 22 bases. The CDR3 spans 15 residues. Germline loops: CDR1 DFQATT, CDR2 SNEGSKA (reference sequence). The CDR3, as DNA: TGCAGTGCTACTTCGACTGACCTTAGAGAATTTGAAGCTTTCTTT. Protein: CSATSTDLREFEAFF.

In this sample, this clonotype turned up many times. The chain links TRBV27 to TRBJ2-7, with 8 bases identical to TRBD1. This CDR3 is built from 12 residues. Germline V gene sequence: CDR1 MNHEY, CDR2 SMNVEV (reference sequence). V lost 3 bases, J lost 6 bases, and 1 base stayed unmatched. The CDR3 protein is CASSFDRGEQYF. The DNA for the CDR3 is TGTGCCAGCAGTTTTGACAGGGGCGAGCAGTACTTC.

This clonotype has more than one count but fewer than ten. The rearrangement joins TRBV12-5 to TRBJ2-3, with 9 positions matching TRBD2. The CDR3 spans 14 residues. Germline CDR1 and CDR2: LGHNT and FRNRAP. V was clipped by 2 bases and J by 6 bases; unmatched bases: 3. The CDR3 DNA reads TGTGCTAGTGGTTTGCTAGCGGGAAAGGATACGCAGTATTTT. It is translated as CASGLLAGKDTQYF.

J is TRBJ2-5 and V is TRBV11-2; 13 nucleotides align to TRBD2. Germline V gene lookup returns CDR1 SGHAT and CDR2 FQNNGV. The CDR3 totals 19 residues. Unmatched junction bases numbered 14, after V lost 5 bases and J lost 2 bases. CDR3 nucleotides: TGTGCCAGCAGCAAAAGACTCCTGACTAGCGGGGGGTCACAAGAGACCCAGTACTTC. Translation gives CASSKRLLTSGGSQETQYF.

The chain couples TRBV12-3 or TRBV12-4 to TRBJ2-5, with D perhaps given as TRBD1 or TRBD2 (5 bases each). V lost 6 bases and J lost 2, with 13 bases in between. The CDR3 has 14 amino acids. CDR3 protein: CASSPGRRQETQYF. The CDR3 nucleotides are TGTGCCAGCAGCCCGGGACGAAGACAAGAGACCCAGTACTTC.

This clonotype was counted only a few times. This chain joins TRBV6-1 and TRBJ2-1; perhaps TRBD1 as D (6 bases). The germline gives CDR1 MNHNS, CDR2 SASEGT. This CDR3 region has 15 residues. V was trimmed by 5 bases and J by 3 bases, leaving 14 bases between them. The CDR3 reads CASSPQGTIYNEQFF. The CDR3 bases are TGTGCCAGCAGTCCCCAGGGGACGATCTACAATGAGCAGTTCTTC.

The rearrangement uses TRBV9 and TRBJ2-7; possibly TRBD1 for D (6 bases). In germline, CDR1 is SGDLS, CDR2 YYNGEE. V dropped 4 bases and J dropped 2 bases, with 13 bases sitting between them. The CDR3 covers 14 residues. In nucleotides, the CDR3 is TGTGCCAGCAGCCCCGCAGGGACAACCTACGAGCAGTACTTC. Encoded protein: CASSPAGTTYEQYF.

J is TRBJ1-3 and V is TRBV18, with D unresolved. The germline V and J ends were trimmed by 3 bases and 2 bases, with 8 bases remaining between them. Germline V gene data show CDR1 as KGHSH and CDR2 as LQKENI. The CDR3 is 14 residues long. In DNA form, the CDR3 reads TGTGCCAGCTCACCGCAGGATGCTGGAAACACCATATATTTT. It encodes CASSPQDAGNTIYF.

This clonotype was observed a few times. This sequence joins TRBV7-3 and TRBJ2-1; perhaps TRBD1 as D (6 bases). The germline V gene encodes CDR1 SGHTA and CDR2 FQGTGA. V lost 4 bases and J 7 bases, leaving 14 bases between the germline ends. The CDR3 runs 14 residues. The CDR3 DNA reads as TGTGCCAGCAGCTCCCCCCCAGGGGAGAATGAGCAGTTCTTC. It specifies CASSSPPGENEQFF. The whole variable domain, filled in from reference TRBV7-3 and TRBJ2-1, reads GAGVSQTPSNKVTEKGKYVELRCDPISGHTALYWYRQSLGQGPEFLIYFQGTGAADDSGLPNDRFFAVRPEGSVSTLKIQRTERGDSAVYLCASSSPPGENEQFFGPGTRLTVL.

The chain carries TRBV10-3 and TRBJ1-2, with no clear D. From germline, CDR1 is ENHRY and CDR2 SYGVKD. Trimming pared 2 bases from V and 14 bases from J, leaving 12 bases between. This CDR3 spans 11 amino acids. The CDR3 bases are TGTGCCATCAGTGAGGGGAACGGGGTAACCTTC. It yields the protein CAISEGNGVTF.

This clonotype was detected a few times. The chain uses TRBV18 and TRBJ1-4, with D possibly matching TRBD1 (6 bases). V lost 4 bases and J lost 8, with 14 bases in between. The germline CDR1 and CDR2 sequences are KGHSH and LQKENI. This CDR3 region has 14 residues. This CDR3 is CASSLTGEREKLFF. In DNA, the CDR3 is TGTGCCAGCTCACTGACAGGCGAGAGAGAAAAACTGTTTTTT.

This clonotype has a handful of counts. In DNA form, the CDR3 reads TGTGCCAGCTCACCGGACGGACTGAACACTGAAGCTTTCTTT. It codes for CASSPDGLNTEAFF. The V call is TRBV18, the J call TRBJ1-1; unclear D gene. The CDR3 length is 14 residues. V lost 3 bases, J lost 0 bases, and 8 bases lay in between. The germline CDR1 and CDR2 sequences are KGHSH and LQKENI.

In its sample, this clonotype was seen many times. The chain couples TRBV29-1 to TRBJ2-2; tentative D call: TRBD1 (6 bases). Germline loops: CDR1 SQVTM, CDR2 ANQGSEA. The CDR3 spans 13 residues. V was trimmed by 4 bases and J by 1 base, leaving 7 bases between them. CDR3 amino acids: CSVAGQNTGELFF. In DNA, the CDR3 is TGCAGCGTTGCGGGACAGAACACCGGGGAGCTGTTTTTT.

This clonotype was picked up many times. This chain joins TRBV21-1 and TRBJ2-1; whether TRBD2, the table's D call, matches the DNA was not checked. TRBV21-1 is assigned pseudogene status. The CDR3 sequence is 18 residues long. CDR3 in amino acids: CASSVLLTEGCPYNEQFF. The CDR3 DNA is TGTGCCAGCAGCGTTCTCCTGACTGAGGGCTGTCCCTACAATGAGCAGTTCTTC.